Below, 9 T cell receptor beta chains from the same sample are listed, as sequenced in a study of lymphopenia after photon versus proton radiotherapy. Data came from immunoSEQ multiplex PCR; TCRdb stores just in-frame clones and leaves some out. The sample includes around 53,000 clones, 80% to 90% seen only once; the top ten take less than 30%. This sample comprised peripheral blood, obtained from a patient treated with photon-based radiotherapy. These receptors were collected from a man aged 50 or older with gastric cancer.

The gene calls are TRBV5-1 and TRBJ2-1; no definite D call. The CDR3 runs 17 residues. Trimming left V 4 bases short and J 0 bases short, with 17 bases between. Looked up from germline, CDR1 is SGHRS and CDR2 is YFSETQ. Written as DNA, the CDR3 is TGCGCCAGCAGCGTACGGACGGACCAGAGCTCCTACAATGAGCAGTTCTTC. Protein sequence: CASSVRTDQSSYNEQFF.

As DNA, the CDR3 is TGTGCCAGCAGCTTAGGGACAGGGCCTATCGCCTATGGCTACACCTTC. It translates to CASSLGTGPIAYGYTF. V usage is TRBV5-5 and J usage is TRBJ1-2; 9 nucleotides line up with TRBD1. CDR1 is SGHKS, CDR2 YYEKEE, per germline (reference sequence). The J segment lost 4 bases and the V segment lost 2 bases, leaving 9 bases of the junction unmatched. The CDR3 consists of 16 residues.

The chain carries TRBV7-2 and TRBJ1-2; D gene ambiguous. Germline-derived CDR1 and CDR2 are SGHTA and FQGNSA. Between the trimmed V and J ends, which lost 1 base and 8 bases, there was a span of 5 bases. The CDR3 sequence is 11 residues long. In nucleotides, the CDR3 is TGTGCCAGCAGCTTAGACGGAGGCTACACCTTC. Translated: CASSLDGGYTF.

The chain couples TRBV14 to TRBJ2-3, with 15 bases that match TRBD2. The length of the CDR3 is 20 residues. V was pared by 1 base and J by 4 bases, with 12 bases of the junction left unmatched. The germline V gene has CDR1 SGHDN and CDR2 FVKESK. CDR3 nucleotide sequence: TGTGCCAGCAGCCAAGTAGGACTAGCGGGAGGGCCGGAGTGGGCAGATACGCAGTATTTT. This gives the protein CASSQVGLAGGPEWADTQYF. Full variable domain (rest looked up from reference TRBV14 and TRBJ2-3): EAGVTQFPSHSVIEKGQTVTLRCDPISGHDNLYWYRRVMGKEIKFLLHFVKESKQDESGMPNNRFLAERTGGTYSTLKVQPAELEDSGVYFCASSQVGLAGGPEWADTQYFGPGTRLTVL.

CDR3 DNA sequence: TGTGCCAGCAGCCCTCTAGCGGGAGGGGGGGGTGAGCAGTTCTTC. Translated: CASSPLAGGGGEQFF. The rearrangement uses TRBV5-5 and TRBJ2-1, with 12 bases that match TRBD2. The CDR3 is 15 residues long. Germline V gives CDR1 SGHKS, CDR2 YYEKEE (reference sequence). With 4 bases clipped from V and 9 bases from J, the junction kept 8 bases outside the gene matches. The full variable domain, its missing parts supplied by reference TRBV5-5 and TRBJ2-1, is DAGVTQSPTHLIKTRGQQVTLRCSPISGHKSVSWYQQVLGQGPQFIFQYYEKEERGRGNFPDRFSARQFPNYSSELNVNALLLGDSALYLCASSPLAGGGGEQFFGPGTRLTVL.

This clone was detected only a few times. V usage is TRBV30 and J usage is TRBJ1-4; the match to TRBD1 covers 7 bases. The CDR3 sequence is 12 residues long. Germline CDR1 and CDR2: GTSNPN and SVGIG (reference sequence). Losses at the gene ends were 8 bases for V and 3 bases for J; bases not matched to a gene: 3. The CDR3 spells CAADRANEKLFF. CDR3 nucleotides: TGTGCCGCAGACAGGGCTAATGAAAAACTGTTTTTT.

The rearrangement links TRBV29-1 to TRBJ1-2; tentative D call: TRBD1 (5 bases). Deletions cut 6 bases from V and 4 bases from J, with 12 bases between. The CDR3 totals 12 residues. Germline CDR1 reads SQVTM; CDR2 reads ANQGSEA. The CDR3 DNA is TGCAGCGTGGGACTGCTCGGCTATGGCTACACCTTC. Translation: CSVGLLGYGYTF.

Only one count was recorded for this clone. This chain joins TRBV7-8 and TRBJ1-5, with D uncertain. V gave up 0 bases and J gave up 6 bases, with 12 bases separating them. CDR3 length: 15 residues. Germline V gene sequence: CDR1 SGHVS, CDR2 FQNEAQ. CDR3 protein: CASSLARTDIQPQHF. CDR3 DNA sequence: TGTGCCAGCAGCTTAGCCCGGACCGACATTCAGCCCCAGCATTTT. Full variable domain (missing parts from reference TRBV7-8 and TRBJ1-5): GAGVSQSPRYKVAKRGQDVALRCDPISGHVSLFWYQQALGQGPEFLTYFQNEAQLDKSGLPSDRFFAERPEGSVSTLKIQRTQQEDSAVYLCASSLARTDIQPQHFGDGTRLSIL.

There are a few counts of this clone. The chain carries TRBV30 and TRBJ2-6; D ambiguous. The CDR3 runs to 14 residues. In germline, CDR1 is GTSNPN, CDR2 SVGIG (reference sequence). V shed 6 bases and J shed 0 bases, with 9 bases lying between them. The CDR3 region is CACNTASGANVLTF. CDR3 in DNA: TGTGCCTGTAATACAGCCTCTGGGGCCAACGTCCTGACTTTC.